These 23 T cell receptor beta chains came from one sample sequenced in a study of blood T cell repertoires in COVID-19. Sequencing used immunoSEQ multiplex PCR; TCRdb keeps in-frame clones, though not all of them. The sample includes about 210,000 clones, approximately 85% of them seen just once. The source material was peripheral blood. The receptor set was obtained from a woman in her 70s with COVID-19, enrolled during active disease.

This clone appeared a few times. The V call is TRBV4-3, the J call TRBJ1-2, with 7 bases identical to TRBD1. CDR3 size: 17 residues. Germline loops: CDR1 LGHNA, CDR2 YSLEER. The V and J ends lost 0 bases and 1 base, in that order; junction bases with no gene match: 8. The CDR3 loop is CASSQDGRGSFNYGYTF. The CDR3 nucleotides are TGCGCCAGCAGCCAAGACGGCAGGGGGTCCTTTAACTATGGCTACACCTTC.

This chain joins TRBV2 and TRBJ2-7; 8 nucleotides agree with TRBD1. The CDR3 loop spans 14 amino acids. After removal of 4 bases from V and 3 bases from J, the junction contained 5 bases not matched to a gene. Germline loops: CDR1 SNHLY, CDR2 FYNNEI. The CDR3 reads CASSADRAGYEQYF. The CDR3 coding sequence is TGTGCCAGCAGTGCGGACAGGGCCGGCTACGAGCAGTACTTC.

This clone was seen a few times. This rearrangement joins TRBV5-1 to TRBJ1-2; 9 bases match TRBD1. V lost 0 bases and J lost 8; bases outside the gene matches: 11. In germline, CDR1 is SGHRS, CDR2 YFSETQ. The CDR3 consists of 16 residues. CDR3 sequence: CASSLGGTGPGMGYTF. In DNA form, the CDR3 reads TGCGCCAGCAGCTTGGGAGGGACAGGGCCCGGGATGGGCTACACCTTC.

The J gene is TRBJ1-6, the V gene TRBV6-5; perhaps TRBD1 as D (5 bases). Germline V gene sequence: CDR1 MNHEY, CDR2 SVGAGI. The CDR3 runs to 14 residues. The germline V and J ends were trimmed by 6 bases and 10 bases, with 16 bases remaining between them. Here the CDR3 DNA reads TGTGCCAGCAGGCCCCAGGGCACGAGATCACCCCTCCACTTT. Amino acid sequence: CASRPQGTRSPLHF.

This chain joins TRBV6-4 and TRBJ1-5; D gene ambiguous. The CDR3 loop spans 13 amino acids. Trimming stripped 5 bases from V and 6 bases from J, with 11 bases between. CDR1 is MRHNA, CDR2 SNTAGT, per germline. CDR3 sequence (DNA): TGTGCCAGCAGTCAGGAAAAAGGTCAGCCCCAGCATTTT. It encodes CASSQEKGQPQHF.

This chain links TRBV5-4 with TRBJ1-1, with 10 bases fitting TRBD1. This CDR3 contains 16 residues. CDR1 and CDR2 from the germline V gene are SGHNT and YYREEE (reference sequence). J lost 5 bases, V lost 2 bases, and 9 bases had no gene match. Here the CDR3 DNA reads TGTGCCAGCAGCTTAGATCGACAGGGGGCTGGGACTGAAGCTTTCTTT. Protein product: CASSLDRQGAGTEAFF.

V usage is TRBV9 and J usage is TRBJ2-1, with 8 bases matching TRBD1. The CDR3 contains 13 residues. V lost 5 bases to trimming and J lost 5 bases; unmatched junction nucleotides: 3. Germline V gene lookup returns CDR1 SGDLS and CDR2 YYNGEE. The CDR3 here is CASRDRVNNEQFF. DNA for the CDR3: TGTGCCAGCAGGGACAGGGTAAACAATGAGCAGTTCTTC.

This rearrangement joins TRBV6-6 to TRBJ2-2; D perhaps matches TRBD2 (6 bases). V was cut by 6 bases and J by 5 bases, with 16 bases left in between. The length of the CDR3 is 15 residues. Germline V lookup: CDR1 MNHNY, CDR2 SVGAGI (reference sequence). CDR3 DNA: TGTGCCAGCAGCTCCCTATTGGGGGGAACCGGGGAGCTGTTTTTT. This gives the protein CASSSLLGGTGELFF.

CDR3 residues: CSVTDSLNTEAFF. The CDR3 DNA follows: TGCAGCGTTACCGACAGCCTGAACACTGAAGCTTTCTTT. The J gene is TRBJ1-1, the V gene TRBV29-1, with a tentative D call TRBD1 (5 bases). The CDR3 is made up of 13 amino acids. Germline V gene data show CDR1 as SQVTM and CDR2 as ANQGSEA. Trimming took off 5 bases at V and 0 bases at J, with 10 bases between the two ends.

This chain uses TRBV5-3 with TRBJ1-5; TRBD1 might be the D (6 bases). TRBV5-3 is sorted into the ORF group, with uncertain function. V shed 8 bases and J shed 8 bases, with 11 bases lying between them. The CDR3 spans 11 residues. The CDR3 sequence: CARTTGKPQHF. The CDR3 nucleotides read TGTGCCAGGACTACAGGGAAGCCCCAGCATTTT.

CDR3 residues: CASSAPPGGAPGNSPLHF. The CDR3 region has the DNA TGTGCCAGCAGTGCCCCCCCTGGGGGGGCTCCGGGCAATTCACCCCTCCACTTT. This sequence joins TRBV6-1 and TRBJ1-6, with a tentative D call TRBD1 (6 bases). The CDR3 covers 18 residues. V was trimmed by 4 bases and J by 7 bases, leaving 23 bases between them. Germline V gives CDR1 MNHNS, CDR2 SASEGT.

The V gene is TRBV6-5, the J gene TRBJ1-1, with 9 bases identical to TRBD1. Germline loops: CDR1 MNHEY, CDR2 SVGAGI. Trimming removed 2 bases from V and 7 bases from J; junction bases left unmatched: 5. The CDR3 has 14 residues. The CDR3 region has the DNA TGTGCCAGCAGTTACCCGGGACAGGGAGGTGAAGCTTTCTTT. Amino acids: CASSYPGQGGEAFF.

The rearrangement uses TRBV5-4 and TRBJ2-3, with 8 bases fitting TRBD2. V shed 2 bases, J shed 6 bases, and the junction held 2 bases outside the gene matches. Germline assignment: CDR1 SGHNT and CDR2 YYREEE (reference sequence). The CDR3 covers 13 residues. CDR3 in amino acids: CASSFSGNDTQYF. The CDR3 region has the DNA TGTGCCAGCAGCTTTAGCGGGAACGATACGCAGTATTTT.

This clone was seen only a few times. The chain couples TRBV18 to TRBJ1-4; 8 nucleotides line up with TRBD1. The CDR3 consists of 20 residues. Germline CDR1 KGHSH, CDR2 LQKENI. V trimming: 3 bases; J trimming: 0 bases; junction bases outside the gene matches: 15. DNA for the CDR3: TGTGCCAGCTCACCTCCTACAGGGGGATTCAATTTTGCAACTAATGAAAAACTGTTTTTT. This encodes CASSPPTGGFNFATNEKLFF.

The gene calls are TRBV6-5 and TRBJ1-2; 9 positions agree with TRBD1. The CDR3 loop spans 14 amino acids. Looked up from germline, CDR1 is MNHEY and CDR2 is SVGAGI. Trimming cost V 6 bases and J 6 bases; bases outside gene matches: 8. CDR3 residues: CASRLPRDRDGYTF. DNA for the CDR3: TGTGCCAGCAGGCTACCTCGGGACAGGGATGGCTACACCTTC.

This sequence joins TRBV25-1 and TRBJ1-2, with no clear D. The CDR3 is 13 residues long. V lost 4 bases, J lost 8 bases, and 14 bases lay in between. Germline CDR1 and CDR2: MGHDK and SYGVNS. CDR3 sequence reads: CASSAPAGGGYTF. DNA of the CDR3: TGTGCCAGCAGTGCCCCGGCGGGAGGAGGCTACACCTTC.

The chain joins TRBV18 to TRBJ1-2; the D gene is possibly TRBD1 (5 bases). From germline, CDR1 is KGHSH and CDR2 LQKENI. The V and J ends lost 3 bases and 3 bases respectively, with 11 bases between them. This CDR3 spans 14 amino acids. Here the CDR3 reads CASSPGGADYGYTF. CDR3 bases: TGTGCCAGCTCACCGGGGGGAGCGGACTATGGCTACACCTTC.

The sample holds one count of this clone. The chain couples TRBV18 to TRBJ2-7, with 10 bases lining up with TRBD1. Germline CDR1 and CDR2: KGHSH and LQKENI. CDR3 size: 16 residues. V shed 2 bases, J shed 4 bases, and the junction held 8 bases outside the gene matches. In DNA, the CDR3 is TGTGCCAGCTCACCAGTGCATGGACAGGGGGGGTACGAGCAGTACTTC. Translated: CASSPVHGQGGYEQYF.

The V call is TRBV11-1, the J call TRBJ2-3; a possible D gene is TRBD1 (5 bases). Trimming took 3 bases from V and 4 from J, leaving 11 bases between them. Germline V gene data show CDR1 as SGHAT and CDR2 as FQDESV (reference sequence). The CDR3 contains 14 residues. The CDR3: CASSFQQGPDTQYF. Here the CDR3 DNA reads TGTGCCAGCAGCTTTCAGCAGGGCCCAGATACGCAGTATTTT. Drawing the rest from reference TRBV11-1 and TRBJ2-3, the complete variable domain is EAEVAQSPRYKITEKSQAVAFWCDPISGHATLYWYRQILGQGPELLVQFQDESVVDDSQLPKDRFSAERLKGVDSTLKIQPAELGDSAMYLCASSFQQGPDTQYFGPGTRLTVL.

The J gene is TRBJ2-1, the V gene TRBV10-3; D remains unclear. Germline V CDR1 and CDR2: ENHRY, SYGVKD. Deletions cut 3 bases from V and 5 bases from J, with 8 bases between. The length of the CDR3 is 13 residues. CDR3 DNA sequence: TGTGCCATCAGTGATCGAGGCCACAATGAGCAGTTCTTC. This codes for CAISDRGHNEQFF.

The gene calls are TRBV7-8 and TRBJ2-3, with TRBD2 matching 8 bases. Losses at the gene ends were 0 bases for V and 1 base for J; bases not matched to a gene: 3. This CDR3 contains 16 residues. The V gene's germline CDR1 is SGHVS and CDR2 FQNEAQ. The CDR3 sequence: CASSLAFGRGTDTQYF. In nucleotides, the CDR3 is TGTGCCAGCAGCTTAGCTTTCGGGAGGGGCACAGATACGCAGTATTTT. Filled out from reference TRBV7-8 and TRBJ2-3, the complete variable domain reads GAGVSQSPRYKVAKRGQDVALRCDPISGHVSLFWYQQALGQGPEFLTYFQNEAQLDKSGLPSDRFFAERPEGSVSTLKIQRTQQEDSAVYLCASSLAFGRGTDTQYFGPGTRLTVL.

V usage is TRBV25-1 and J usage is TRBJ2-3; 7 nucleotides agree with TRBD1. The CDR3 covers 13 residues. Germline lookup yields CDR1 MGHDK and CDR2 SYGVNS. V dropped 6 bases and J dropped 1; count of bases not matched to a gene: 1. The CDR3 coding sequence is TGTGCCAGCAGAACAGGGGGCACAGATACGCAGTATTTT. This encodes CASRTGGTDTQYF.

The V gene is TRBV18, the J gene TRBJ2-5; 10 bases map to TRBD1. Germline V CDR1 and CDR2: KGHSH, LQKENI. The CDR3 contains 14 residues. V was clipped by 3 bases and J by 5 bases; unmatched bases: 3. CDR3 nucleotides: TGTGCCAGCTCACCCCGGGACAGGGGCGAGACCCAGTACTTC. Translated: CASSPRDRGETQYF.